The next 8 T cell receptor beta chains were all read from a single sample in a study of shared T cell receptors in the human thymus (dated by TCRdb to the early 2020s). The library was made by the immunoSEQ multiplex PCR assay. Entries here come from immuneACCESS through TCRdb and include only in-frame sequences with V and J called. Some clones fail to appear in such tables; in the studies checked, an unresolved V gene covers under half of the shortfall, and the cause of the remainder is unknown. The sample data list over 60,000 clones, and about 96% of these were observed just once. Jointly, the top ten make up approximately 0.03% of the sample. The sequenced sample was thymocytes. The receptors originated from a human donor.

The V and J genes are TRBV27 and TRBJ1-2, with 9 bases that match TRBD1. Germline loops: CDR1 MNHEY, CDR2 SMNVEV (reference sequence). J lost 4 bases, V lost 5 bases, and 17 bases had no gene match. This CDR3 contains 18 residues. Written as DNA, the CDR3 is TGTGCCAGCAGTCTCCACCAGGGACAGGGTTTAGGGGCCTATGGCTACACCTTC. The encoded protein is CASSLHQGQGLGAYGYTF.

The sample holds one count of this clone. The chain is built from TRBV7-2 and TRBJ1-5; tentative D call: TRBD1 (5 bases). V was shortened by 3 bases and J by 4 bases, with 10 bases between the two germline ends. The CDR3 has 14 amino acids. Germline loops: CDR1 SGHTA, CDR2 FQGNSA. The CDR3: CASSFPPGNQPQHF. CDR3 sequence (DNA): TGTGCCAGCAGCTTCCCCCCAGGGAATCAGCCCCAGCATTTT. The full variable domain, its missing parts supplied by reference TRBV7-2 and TRBJ1-5, is GAGVSQSPSNKVTEKGKDVELRCDPISGHTALYWYRQSLGQGLEFLIYFQGNSAPDKSGLPSDRFSAERTGGSVSTLTIQRTQQEDSAVYLCASSFPPGNQPQHFGDGTRLSIL.

The V call is TRBV4-1, the J call TRBJ1-5; 7 nucleotides agree with TRBD1. This CDR3 comprises 19 residues. With V trimmed by 2 bases and J by 5 bases, 18 bases remained unmatched. CDR1 is MGHRA and CDR2 is YSYEKL in the germline V gene. CDR3 protein: CASSQLLLVQDRTDQPQHF. The DNA of the CDR3 is TGCGCCAGCAGCCAACTTCTTCTGGTTCAGGACAGGACCGATCAGCCCCAGCATTTT.

CDR3 nucleotide sequence: TGTGCCAGCAGTCTCCTCGGACAGGGGGCTGTTACCGGGGAGCTGTTTTTT. It yields the protein CASSLLGQGAVTGELFF. The rearrangement joins TRBV27 to TRBJ2-2; TRBD1 matches 11 bases. This CDR3 region has 17 residues. The V gene's germline CDR1 is MNHEY and CDR2 SMNVEV (reference sequence). With V trimmed by 5 bases and J by 5 bases, 10 bases remained unmatched.

The chain carries TRBV28 and TRBJ1-3; possibly TRBD1 for D (5 bases). The length of the CDR3 is 13 residues. The germline V gene encodes CDR1 MDHEN and CDR2 SYDVKM. V lost 11 bases to trimming and J lost 0 bases, with 11 bases between them. The CDR3 region is CADDSNSGNTIYF. The CDR3 DNA sequence: TGTGCCGACGACAGTAACTCTGGAAACACCATATATTTT. Full variable domain (missing parts from reference TRBV28 and TRBJ1-3): DVKVTQSSRYLVKRTGEKVFLECVQDMDHENMFWYRQDPGLGLRLIYFSYDVKMKEKGDIPEGYSVSREKKERFSLILESASTNQTSMYLCADDSNSGNTIYFGEGSWLTVV.

The rearrangement links TRBV5-1 to TRBJ2-3, with TRBD1 identical over 12 bases. Germline CDR1 reads SGHRS; CDR2 reads YFSETQ. J was trimmed by 6 bases and V by 3 bases; bases with no gene match: 11. The CDR3 length is 17 residues. In DNA, the CDR3 is TGCGCCAGCAGCTATCCCCGGGACAGGGGGCTGTGGGATACGCAGTATTTT. It codes for CASSYPRDRGLWDTQYF.

The CDR3 protein is CASRTDKSLNSPLHF. CDR3 coding DNA: TGTGCCAGCAGGACGGACAAAAGTTTAAATTCACCCCTCCACTTT. The chain combines TRBV27 with TRBJ1-6; weak D call: TRBD1 (5 bases). V was cut by 6 bases and J by 7 bases, with 16 bases left in between. CDR3 length: 15 residues. The germline CDR1 and CDR2 sequences are MNHEY and SMNVEV (reference sequence).

The rearrangement uses TRBV6-1 and TRBJ2-4, with TRBD1 as a possible D gene (6 bases). The V end was cut by 4 bases, the J end by 10 bases, with 26 bases between. The CDR3 contains 17 residues. Germline CDR1 and CDR2: MNHNS and SASEGT. Written as DNA, the CDR3 is TGTGCCAGCAGTGCAGGACAGCCCGATATACCCCGTTTTATTCAGTACTTC. This codes for CASSAGQPDIPRFIQYF.